Each of the 22 T cell receptor beta chains below was sequenced from the same sample in a study of vaccination and CD4 T cells after COVID-19. Treatment described: approximately 10-day PBMC culture with coronavirus spike peptide pools or control peptides (ViraFEST assay). The Oncomine TCR Beta short-read assay sequenced DNA from cultured CD4+ T cells. TCRdb re-called the PCR reads with MiXCR, one entry per CDR3 protein. The data hold almost 20,000 distinct CDR3 sequences, with about 56% observed a single time. No antigen has been identified for these receptors. Sequenced sample: CD4+ T cells from blood, cultured in vitro. The receptors were sampled from a human donor who had recovered from COVID-19.

In this sample, this clonotype turned up a few times. The rearrangement joins TRBV6-1 to TRBJ1-1; D is possibly TRBD1 (5 bases). From germline, CDR1 is MNHNS and CDR2 SASEGT. CDR3 length equals 13 residues. V was cut by 11 bases and J by 3 bases, with 16 bases left in between. Written as DNA, the CDR3 is TGTGCCTCCCTGGCGGGGGGAGACACTGAAGCTTTCTTT. It specifies CASLAGGDTEAFF.

A few counts support this clonotype. The chain employs TRBV12-3 or TRBV12-4 and TRBJ1-1; D is unresolved. The CDR3 covers 14 residues. V lost 4 bases, J lost 5 bases, and 14 bases lay in between. DNA of the CDR3: TGTGCCAGCAGTTGGTTCGGGGTGGGGACTGAAGCTTTCTTT. It specifies CASSWFGVGTEAFF.

This chain links TRBV19 with TRBJ1-1; no definite D call. With 3 bases removed from V and 4 bases from J, the gap between germline ends came to 9 bases. Germline V gene sequence: CDR1 LNHDA, CDR2 SQIVND (reference sequence). This CDR3 has 13 amino acids. The CDR3: CASSMSRTTEAFF. The DNA for the CDR3 is TGTGCCAGTAGTATGTCCAGGACCACTGAAGCTTTCTTT. Full variable domain (outside the CDR3, taken from reference TRBV19 and TRBJ1-1): DGGITQSPKYLFRKEGQNVTLSCEQNLNHDAMYWYRQDPGQGLRLIYYSQIVNDFQKGDIAEGYSVSREKKESFPLTVTSAQKNPTAFYLCASSMSRTTEAFFGQGTRLTVV.

The chain recombines TRBV4-1 with TRBJ2-5; D is uncertain. The ends were cut back, 1 base at V and 6 bases at J, with 15 bases in the middle. The CDR3 spans 15 residues. The germline V gene has CDR1 MGHRA and CDR2 YSYEKL. CDR3 protein: CASSQVGRSAKTQYF. The CDR3 DNA follows: TGCGCCAGCAGCCAAGTAGGCAGGTCTGCGAAGACCCAGTACTTC.

The chain combines TRBV19 with TRBJ1-2; D is uncertain. The CDR3 loop spans 13 amino acids. Germline values: CDR1 LNHDA, CDR2 SQIVND (reference sequence). The V and J ends lost 4 bases and 5 bases respectively, with 11 bases between them. The CDR3 bases are TGTGCCAGTAGTACACACGGATCGTATGGCTACACCTTC. Protein: CASSTHGSYGYTF.

This rearrangement joins TRBV7-2 to TRBJ2-3; 10 nucleotides align to TRBD2. Looked up from germline, CDR1 is SGHTA and CDR2 is FQGNSA. The V segment lost 5 bases and the J segment 0 bases; nucleotides outside the gene matches: 5. This CDR3 has 16 residues. The CDR3 DNA reads TGTGCCAGCAGCCTTACTAGCGGGGTTAGCACAGATACGCAGTATTTT. Encoded protein: CASSLTSGVSTDTQYF.

V usage is TRBV27 and J usage is TRBJ2-5; D is possibly TRBD1 or TRBD2 (6 bases each). The V gene lost 1 base and the J gene lost 5 bases, with 26 bases spanning the gap. Germline V CDR1 and CDR2: MNHEY, SMNVEV (reference sequence). The CDR3 length is 19 residues. The CDR3 DNA is TGTGCCAGCAGTTTATTCAGGAGGGGCCCGTACCGACAGGACGAGACCCAGTACTTC. This sequence encodes CASSLFRRGPYRQDETQYF.

This sequence joins TRBV11-3 and TRBJ1-6; D not resolved. From germline, CDR1 is SGHNT and CDR2 YENEEA. V was pared by 0 bases and J by 0 bases, with 9 bases between. The CDR3 is 17 amino acids. The CDR3 nucleotides are TGTGCCAGCAGCTTAGATCGTGGGAGCTCCTATAATTCACCCCTCCACTTT. Residues: CASSLDRGSSYNSPLHF.

The chain uses TRBV20-1 and TRBJ1-2; possibly TRBD1 for D (5 bases). Between the trimmed V and J ends, which lost 0 bases and 3 bases, there was a span of 11 bases. The CDR3 is made up of 14 amino acids. The V gene's germline CDR1 is DFQATT and CDR2 SNEGSKA (reference sequence). The CDR3 DNA reads as TGCAGTGCTAGAGATGCCAGGGACTACTATGGCTACACCTTC. It specifies CSARDARDYYGYTF.

This chain uses TRBV7-7 with TRBJ2-2; 7 nucleotides match TRBD1. Germline CDR1 is SSHAT and CDR2 is FNYEAQ (reference sequence). The CDR3 spans 14 residues. V was clipped by 5 bases and J by 2 bases; unmatched bases: 2. The DNA for the CDR3 is TGTGCCAGCAGCGCAGGGGGTAACACCGGGGAGCTGTTTTTT. It yields the protein CASSAGGNTGELFF.

Points on this clonotype: A junction boundary mismatches the germline segment, possibly from a read error. The chain joins TRBV6-1 to TRBJ2-7, with D possibly matching TRBD1 (5 bases). The CDR3 consists of 16 residues. In germline, CDR1 is MNHNS, CDR2 SASEGT. CDR3 nucleotide sequence: TGTGCCAGCAGCCCCAGGGATGGGGTGGGCTCCTACGAGCAGTGCTTC. Amino acid sequence: CASSPRDGVGSYEQCF.

The rearrangement uses TRBV19 and TRBJ1-6; no firm D call. V lost 7 bases, J lost 10 bases, and 14 bases lay in between. The CDR3 is 13 residues long. CDR1 and CDR2 (germline): LNHDA, SQIVND (reference sequence). The CDR3, as DNA: TGTGCCAGTAACGAAGGGCTTGGATCACCCCTCCACTTT. Protein sequence: CASNEGLGSPLHF.

The V gene is TRBV24-1, the J gene TRBJ2-3, with no clear D. Germline CDR1 reads KGHDR; CDR2 reads SFDVKD. The V gene lost 0 bases and the J gene lost 0 bases, with 6 bases spanning the gap. There are 15 residues in the CDR3. The CDR3: CATSDLTGSTDTQYF. CDR3 sequence (DNA): TGTGCCACCAGTGATTTGACTGGGAGCACAGATACGCAGTATTTT.

The gene calls are TRBV20-1 and TRBJ2-7; D uncertain. Germline V gene data show CDR1 as DFQATT and CDR2 as SNEGSKA (reference sequence). V lost 5 bases, J lost 9 bases, and 11 bases lay in between. The CDR3 is 10 amino acids. The CDR3 nucleotides read TGCAGTGCTGTTAGCAGCAGGCAGTACTTC. Translation: CSAVSSRQYF.

The rearrangement links TRBV19 to TRBJ2-7; 7 positions agree with TRBD1. CDR1 is LNHDA and CDR2 is SQIVND in the germline V gene (reference sequence). The CDR3 has 12 amino acids. V lost 5 bases, J lost 4 bases, and 2 bases stayed unmatched. Here the CDR3 reads CASSQDRYEQYF. CDR3 nucleotide sequence: TGTGCCAGTAGTCAGGACAGGTACGAGCAGTACTTC.

This clonotype has more than one count but fewer than ten. The chain joins TRBV19 to TRBJ1-3, with D tentatively TRBD1 (6 bases). The V end was cut by 2 bases, the J end by 7 bases, with 12 bases between. The CDR3 extends over 14 amino acids. Germline V gene data show CDR1 as LNHDA and CDR2 as SQIVND (reference sequence). CDR3 amino acids: CASSIRGRGNTIYF. The CDR3 DNA reads as TGTGCCAGTAGTATACGGGGAAGGGGGAACACCATATATTTT.

This clonotype was seen more than once but under ten times. The V gene is TRBV6-1, the J gene TRBJ1-2, with TRBD1 as a possible D gene (6 bases). Looked up from germline, CDR1 is MNHNS and CDR2 is SASEGT. V was pared by 6 bases and J by 4 bases, with 18 bases between. This CDR3 is 15 amino acids long. For the CDR3, the DNA is TGTGCCAGCAGCGATCCCAGGGGCTCGGGCTATGGCTACACCTTC. Translated, it gives CASSDPRGSGYGYTF.

The chain recombines TRBV7-3 with TRBJ1-1; no definite D call. V gave up 7 bases and J gave up 1 base, with 16 bases separating them. Germline loops: CDR1 SGHTA, CDR2 FQGTGA. The CDR3 runs to 15 residues. CDR3 amino acids: CASTRGGPGNTEAFF. The CDR3 nucleotides read TGTGCCAGCACCCGCGGCGGGCCAGGGAACACTGAAGCTTTCTTT.

This chain uses TRBV12-3 or TRBV12-4 with TRBJ1-2, with TRBD1 matching 8 bases. V was pared by 2 bases and J by 7 bases, with 6 bases of the junction left unmatched. The CDR3 is 14 amino acids. The CDR3 bases are TGTGCCAGCAGTTTAAACAGGGGGAAGAGTGGCTACACCTTC. Translated, it gives CASSLNRGKSGYTF.

J is TRBJ1-2 and V is TRBV2; maybe TRBD1 (6 bases). Germline V gene sequence: CDR1 SNHLY, CDR2 FYNNEI. The CDR3 length is 15 residues. Trimming took 0 bases from V and 5 from J, leaving 13 bases between them. CDR3 coding DNA: TGTGCCAGCAGTGAAGCCGCGGGGGCGCGATATGGCTACACCTTC. It translates to CASSEAAGARYGYTF. The variable domain in full, with the rest retrieved from reference TRBV2 and TRBJ1-2, is EPEVTQTPSHQVTQMGQEVILRCVPISNHLYFYWYRQILGQKVEFLVSFYNNEISEKSEIFDDQFSVERPDGSNFTLKIRSTKLEDSAMYFCASSEAAGARYGYTFGSGTRLTVV.

This chain links TRBV7-2 with TRBJ2-7; the match to TRBD1 covers 8 bases. V shed 4 bases and J 5 bases; nucleotides not matched to a gene: 7. This CDR3 region has 14 residues. The V gene's germline CDR1 is SGHTA and CDR2 FQGNSA. CDR3 bases: TGTGCCAGCAGCTACCGACAGGGGCGCGACGAGCAGTACTTC. Its protein product is CASSYRQGRDEQYF.

This clonotype was observed a few times. The chain recombines TRBV27 with TRBJ1-6; unclear D gene. Germline assignment: CDR1 MNHEY and CDR2 SMNVEV (reference sequence). The CDR3 is 12 amino acids. V was shortened by 6 bases and J by 9 bases, with 9 bases between the two germline ends. This CDR3 reads CASRIQGSPLHF. The CDR3 DNA follows: TGTGCCAGCAGAATACAAGGTTCACCCCTCCACTTT.